The 13 T cell receptor beta chains below come from one sample, sequenced in a study of molecular identifiers for immune sequencing clone quantification. TCRdb fed the PCR reads into MiXCR, producing one record per CDR3 protein. The repertoire holds some 680,000 distinct CDR3 sequences, with approximately 24% as singletons. The source material was naive CD8+ T cells from blood, with Jurkat cell RNA spiked in. The subset: FACS-sorted CD8+CD4-CCR7+CD45RA+ naive T cells. All receptors come from a human donor in good health. Some libraries in this study had Jurkat cell RNA spiked in.

This clonotype was recorded only once. Here the CDR3 DNA reads TGTGCCAGCCGCCCCCGGGGAGGGTCTGGGGCCCGCGTCCTGACTTTC. Amino acid sequence: CASRPRGGSGARVLTF. This sequence joins TRBV7-8 and TRBJ2-6, with 7 bases matching TRBD2. Trimming removed 8 bases from V and 12 bases from J; junction bases left unmatched: 19. Germline V gene lookup returns CDR1 SGHVS and CDR2 FQNEAQ. The CDR3 is 16 amino acids.

In its sample, this clonotype was seen a few times. This rearrangement joins TRBV4-2 to TRBJ2-5; 13 bases are a match to TRBD2. Germline V gene data show CDR1 as LGHNA and CDR2 as YNFKEQ. This CDR3 is 18 amino acids long. J gave up 3 bases and V 4 bases, and 11 bases lay outside the gene matches. The chain's CDR3 is CASSRQTPGLAGEETQYF. The CDR3 region has the DNA TGTGCCAGCAGCCGACAAACTCCTGGACTAGCGGGAGAAGAGACCCAGTACTTC.

The sample holds a few counts of this clonotype. The chain combines TRBV7-2 with TRBJ2-7, with 8 bases identical to TRBD1. The germline V gene encodes CDR1 SGHTA and CDR2 FQGNSA. Trimming removed 1 base from V and 6 bases from J; junction bases left unmatched: 8. CDR3 length: 15 amino acids. CDR3 DNA: TGTGCCAGCAGCTTAGAAGAGGGACAGGTTCCCGAGCAGTACTTC. Protein product: CASSLEEGQVPEQYF. Supplemented by reference TRBV7-2 and TRBJ2-7, the full variable domain reads GAGVSQSPSNKVTEKGKDVELRCDPISGHTALYWYRQSLGQGLEFLIYFQGNSAPDKSGLPSDRFSAERTGGSVSTLTIQRTQQEDSAVYLCASSLEEGQVPEQYFGPGTRLTVT.

This clonotype was counted ten times or more. The rearrangement links TRBV12-3 or TRBV12-4 to TRBJ2-5, with D maybe TRBD1 (6 bases). This CDR3 spans 13 amino acids. The V end was cut by 3 bases, the J end by 9 bases, with 14 bases between. The CDR3 DNA sequence: TGTGCCAGCAGTTTCGGGATCGAGGGGGCCCAGTACTTC. Translating it yields CASSFGIEGAQYF.

In its sample, this clonotype was seen many times. The rearrangement uses TRBV12-3 or TRBV12-4 and TRBJ1-1; D is undetermined. Trimming cost V 6 bases and J 0 bases, with 11 bases left between them. The CDR3 totals 14 residues. The CDR3, as DNA: TGTGCCAGCAGCCTAGCCGGTCTGAACACTGAAGCTTTCTTT. It translates to CASSLAGLNTEAFF.

With regard to this clonotype: A much larger clone differs by one base, so this may be a read error. The V gene is TRBV14, the J gene TRBJ2-7, with D uncertain. Germline V gives CDR1 SGHDN, CDR2 FVKESK. V gave up 3 bases and J gave up 3 bases, with 9 bases separating them. The CDR3 spans 13 residues. The CDR3 DNA follows: TGTGCCAGCAGCCATGTACGGTGCTACGAGCAGTACTTC. Translated: CASSHVRCYEQYF.

The J gene is TRBJ2-7, the V gene TRBV20-1, with D maybe TRBD1 (6 bases). The ends were cut back, 0 bases at V and 1 base at J, with 13 bases in the middle. CDR1 is DFQATT, CDR2 SNEGSKA, per germline (reference sequence). The CDR3 loop spans 15 amino acids. CDR3 in amino acids: CSAREGAGLSYEQYF. In DNA form, the CDR3 reads TGCAGTGCTAGAGAGGGGGCCGGCCTTTCCTACGAGCAGTACTTC.

This sequence joins TRBV7-9 and TRBJ1-2, with D perhaps TRBD1 (5 bases). The CDR3 is made up of 13 amino acids. CDR1 and CDR2 from the germline V gene are SEHNR and FQNEAQ (reference sequence). V shed 3 bases and J shed 5 bases, with 10 bases lying between them. CDR3 bases: TGTGCCAGCAGCTTTGAGGGACTTTATGGCTACACCTTC. Amino acid sequence: CASSFEGLYGYTF. Full variable domain (missing parts from reference TRBV7-9 and TRBJ1-2): DTGVSQNPRHKITKRGQNVTFRCDPISEHNRLYWYRQTLGQGPEFLTYFQNEAQLEKSRLLSDRFSAERPKGSFSTLEIQRTEQGDSAMYLCASSFEGLYGYTFGSGTRLTVV.

This clonotype showed up just once. A much larger clone lies one base from this, so it may be a read error. The V call is TRBV5-3, the J call TRBJ1-1; D possibly corresponds to TRBD1 (5 bases). TRBV5-3 is an ORF, and what it does is uncertain. The V gene lost 8 bases and the J gene lost 8 bases, with 19 bases spanning the gap. This CDR3 has 13 amino acids. The CDR3 region has the DNA TGTGCCAGCAGCACCGGGCCGCGGGGGGAAGCTTTCTTT. It encodes CASSTGPRGEAFF.

The sample holds many counts of this clonotype. The chain uses TRBV28 and TRBJ2-3; D uncertain. Trimming took 3 bases from V and 4 from J, leaving 11 bases between them. Germline lookup yields CDR1 MDHEN and CDR2 SYDVKM. The length of the CDR3 is 14 residues. In DNA, the CDR3 is TGTGCCAGCAGTTTTCGTCTAGGACCAGATACGCAGTATTTT. This encodes CASSFRLGPDTQYF.

The table lists this clonotype with many counts. The chain employs TRBV4-1 and TRBJ1-1; no clear D. The germline V and J ends were trimmed by 1 base and 3 bases, with 9 bases remaining between them. The CDR3 loop spans 14 amino acids. Germline lookup yields CDR1 MGHRA and CDR2 YSYEKL. CDR3 sequence reads: CASSQAVGYTEAFF. DNA for the CDR3: TGCGCCAGCAGCCAAGCGGTAGGTTACACTGAAGCTTTCTTT.

V is TRBV20-1 and J is TRBJ1-1, with 11 bases lining up with TRBD1. Germline V lookup: CDR1 DFQATT, CDR2 SNEGSKA (reference sequence). Germline trimming cut 0 bases from V and 4 bases from J; bases unmatched to any gene: 7. This CDR3 has 16 amino acids. CDR3 in amino acids: CSARDWGQGVRTEAFF. CDR3 DNA sequence: TGCAGTGCTAGAGATTGGGGACAGGGGGTCCGCACTGAAGCTTTCTTT.

This clonotype was observed a few times. The V and J genes are TRBV27 and TRBJ2-7; 10 bases fit TRBD1. Germline CDR1 is MNHEY and CDR2 is SMNVEV (reference sequence). CDR3 length: 15 amino acids. With V trimmed by 6 bases and J by 2 bases, 7 bases remained unmatched. In DNA, the CDR3 is TGTGCCAGCAGACCCGGGACAGGGGTTACCTACGAGCAGTACTTC. It codes for CASRPGTGVTYEQYF.